The next 2 T cell receptor beta chains were all read from a single sample in a study of post-analysis software for immune sequencing data. Findings of the study overall: Elevated frequency relative to controls characterized four or five TRBV segments in patients, TRBV5-6, TRBV5-1 and TRBV20-1 among them.

Libraries were made from TCR beta cDNA, and they carried unique molecular identifiers. TCRdb reprocessed the PCR reads with MiXCR, giving one entry per CDR3 protein. The sample shows approximately 160,000 distinct CDR3 sequences, roughly 31% of them seen only once. These receptors are not linked to any known antigen. The sequencing sample was made of blood. These receptors were collected from a girl under 18 with multiple sclerosis.

Concerning this clonotype: A much larger clone is a single base away; this may be a read error. The chain combines TRBV20-1 with TRBJ2-7; 9 nucleotides align to TRBD2. The CDR3 sequence is 14 residues long. The junction had 5 bases not matched to a gene; V was cut back by 3 bases and J by 2 bases. CDR1 and CDR2 (germline): DFQATT, SNEGSKA (reference sequence). The CDR3 is CSASSGSDTYEQYF. In nucleotides, the CDR3 is TGCAGTGCTAGTAGCGGGAGCGATACCTACGAGCAGTACTTC.

The chain is built from TRBV20-1 and TRBJ1-1; no definite D call. Germline CDR1 DFQATT, CDR2 SNEGSKA (reference sequence). Deletions cut 5 bases from V and 1 base from J, with 11 bases between. The CDR3 totals 13 residues. As DNA, the CDR3 is TGCAGTGCTCCCTCGGGATCGAACACTGAAGCTTTCTTT. It translates to CSAPSGSNTEAFF.